The 23 T cell receptor beta chains given below trace back to one sample, sequenced in a study of T cells in Graves' hyperthyroidism and ophthalmopathy. It was RNA transcripts that yielded the amplified TCR beta CDR3 regions. The HTBI set primed first-round TCR CDR3 RT-PCR. TCRdb re-derived calls from the multiplex PCR reads in MiXCR, one entry per CDR3 protein. In the table there are 550,000 to 850,000 distinct CDR3 sequences, 18% of which are singletons. The sequencing sample was made of blood. These receptors were obtained from a woman between 50 and 59 years old with Graves' hyperthyroidism that later progressed to Graves' ophthalmopathy.

This clonotype was counted at least ten times. The V call is TRBV10-1, the J call TRBJ2-7; TRBD1 agrees at 7 bases. Trimming took 3 bases from V and 0 from J; bases not matched to a gene: 8. Germline V gives CDR1 WNHNN, CDR2 SYGVQD (reference sequence). This CDR3 contains 16 residues. CDR3 sequence (DNA): TGCGCCAGCAGTGACCCCGGGACAGCCCACTCCTACGAGCAGTACTTC. Its translation is CASSDPGTAHSYEQYF.

This rearrangement joins TRBV7-8 to TRBJ1-2, with D uncertain. The V gene lost 5 bases and the J gene lost 8 bases, with 21 bases spanning the gap. From germline, CDR1 is SGHVS and CDR2 FQNEAQ. CDR3 length equals 15 residues. CDR3 bases: TGTGCCAGCAGCCTGACCGGGAGCCAATCGGGCGGCTACACCTTC. Encoded protein: CASSLTGSQSGGYTF.

The chain carries TRBV5-6 and TRBJ1-3; 8 bases line up with TRBD1. The CDR3 totals 17 residues. V shed 2 bases and J 0 bases; nucleotides not matched to a gene: 7. Germline V gene sequence: CDR1 SGHDT, CDR2 YYEEEE. The CDR3 DNA reads as TGTGCCAGCAGCTTATGGACAGGGTCGAGCTCTGGAAACACCATATATTTT. Its protein product is CASSLWTGSSSGNTIYF.

The rearrangement links TRBV20-1 to TRBJ2-2; the D is unclear. The V gene's germline CDR1 is DFQATT and CDR2 SNEGSKA (reference sequence). This CDR3 has 12 residues. The V end lost 3 bases, the J end lost 3 bases, and 5 bases lay between the germline ends. Here the CDR3 reads CSARLDTGELFF. CDR3 DNA: TGCAGTGCTAGGCTGGACACCGGGGAGCTGTTTTTT.

The chain employs TRBV20-1 and TRBJ2-3; 11 bases fit TRBD2. Germline V lookup: CDR1 DFQATT, CDR2 SNEGSKA (reference sequence). The CDR3 sequence is 15 residues long. After removal of 2 bases from V and 8 bases from J, the junction contained 9 bases not matched to a gene. CDR3 coding DNA: TGCAGTGCTAGACAGACTAGCGGGGCCCACGGTACGCAGTATTTT. Its translation: CSARQTSGAHGTQYF.

There are a few counts of this clonotype. The gene calls are TRBV19 and TRBJ1-1; the D is unclear. There are 13 residues in the CDR3. Germline V gives CDR1 LNHDA, CDR2 SQIVND (reference sequence). Trimming took 6 bases from V and 4 from J, leaving 12 bases between them. The chain's CDR3 is CASRPNDGTEAFF. CDR3 in DNA: TGTGCCAGTAGGCCCAACGACGGCACTGAAGCTTTCTTT.

The table lists this clonotype with a few counts. This chain uses TRBV6-1 with TRBJ1-5; D call uncertain. V was clipped by 6 bases and J by 0 bases, with 15 bases between them. This CDR3 comprises 16 residues. CDR1 and CDR2 from the germline V gene are MNHNS and SASEGT. CDR3 coding DNA: TGTGCCAGCAGCACAGTAGCAGGCCATAGCAATCAGCCCCAGCATTTT. Translation: CASSTVAGHSNQPQHF.

This clonotype was recorded many times. The chain couples TRBV6-2 or TRBV6-3 to TRBJ2-1; 8 positions match TRBD2. The V gene end was trimmed by 6 bases and the J gene end by 3 bases; junction bases not matched to a gene: 1. From germline, CDR1 is MNHEY and CDR2 SVGEGT. This CDR3 is built from 13 residues. CDR3 DNA sequence: TGTGCCAGCAGCCGGGAGGGCTACAATGAGCAGTTCTTC. Protein product: CASSREGYNEQFF.

This chain uses TRBV19 with TRBJ2-1; 7 bases match TRBD1. CDR3 length: 14 residues. V dropped 5 bases and J dropped 4; count of bases not matched to a gene: 5. Germline-derived CDR1 and CDR2 are LNHDA and SQIVND (reference sequence). This CDR3 is CASSPGGQYNEQFF. Written as DNA, the CDR3 is TGTGCCAGTAGTCCTGGGGGACAGTACAATGAGCAGTTCTTC.

The genes are TRBV27 and TRBJ1-6; 8 bases fit TRBD1. Germline V gene data show CDR1 as MNHEY and CDR2 as SMNVEV (reference sequence). The ends lost 6 bases at V and 11 bases at J; junction bases unmatched: 9. The CDR3 spans 14 residues. DNA of the CDR3: TGTGCCAGCAGCTTGGGACAGGCTTTGGCACCCCTCCACTTT. Amino acids: CASSLGQALAPLHF.

This clonotype occurred many times. The rearrangement links TRBV12-3 or TRBV12-4 to TRBJ2-4, with D possibly being TRBD2 (5 bases). The CDR3 has 16 residues. V shed 5 bases and J shed 0 bases, with 14 bases lying between them. This CDR3 reads CASSPVGSGAKNIQYF. CDR3 DNA: TGTGCCAGCAGTCCTGTGGGGAGTGGAGCCAAAAACATTCAGTACTTC.

This clonotype showed up just a few times. The gene calls are TRBV6-4 and TRBJ2-2, with D uncertain. CDR3 size: 13 residues. V lost 0 bases to trimming and J lost 6 bases, with 5 bases between them. Germline assignment: CDR1 MRHNA and CDR2 SNTAGT. CDR3 residues: CASSDSNPGELFF. The CDR3 DNA follows: TGTGCCAGCAGTGACTCTAACCCCGGGGAGCTGTTTTTT.

Points on this clonotype: This clone may be a read error of a much larger clone one base away. DNA for the CDR3: TGTGCCGGCAGTTTCAGCACAGGGCAGACTGGAGGCTACACCTTC. This translates into CAGSFSTGQTGGYTF. The V and J genes are TRBV27 and TRBJ1-2; TRBD1 is a possible D gene (6 bases). CDR1 is MNHEY and CDR2 is SMNVEV in the germline V gene (reference sequence). The CDR3 spans 15 residues.

The chain uses TRBV11-3 and TRBJ2-3; 8 nucleotides align to TRBD2. The CDR3 loop spans 16 amino acids. Looked up from germline, CDR1 is SGHNT and CDR2 is YENEEA. The trim removed 6 bases at V and 3 bases at J, leaving 11 bases unmatched. The CDR3 DNA reads as TGTGCCAGCAGTGCCGAGGGGATAGCGGGGACAGATACGCAGTATTTT. Its protein is CASSAEGIAGTDTQYF. The entire variable domain, with the rest obtained from reference TRBV11-3 and TRBJ2-3, is as follows: EAGVVQSPRYKIIEKKQPVAFWCNPISGHNTLYWYLQNLGQGPELLIRYENEEAVDDSQLPKDRFSAERLKGVDSTLKIQPAELGDSAVYLCASSAEGIAGTDTQYFGPGTRLTVL.

This clonotype occurred many times. The chain employs TRBV24-1 and TRBJ2-3, with 10 bases matching TRBD1. The germline V gene encodes CDR1 KGHDR and CDR2 SFDVKD. The CDR3 has 16 residues. V was pared by 2 bases and J by 7 bases, with 8 bases of the junction left unmatched. In DNA, the CDR3 is TGTGCCACCAGTGATTCGGCGACAGGGGGCAGGTATACGCAGTATTTT. Protein sequence: CATSDSATGGRYTQYF.

This clonotype has a count of ten or more. This sequence joins TRBV5-1 and TRBJ1-1; 8 bases map to TRBD1. Trimming took 4 bases from V and 1 from J; bases not matched to a gene: 3. Germline CDR1 and CDR2: SGHRS and YFSETQ. CDR3 length: 14 amino acids. This CDR3 is CASSVGQENTEAFF. CDR3 sequence (DNA): TGCGCCAGCAGCGTGGGACAGGAGAACACTGAAGCTTTCTTT. Full variable domain (outside the CDR3, taken from reference TRBV5-1 and TRBJ1-1): KAGVTQTPRYLIKTRGQQVTLSCSPISGHRSVSWYQQTPGQGLQFLFEYFSETQRNKGNFPGRFSGRQFSNSRSEMNVSTLELGDSALYLCASSVGQENTEAFFGQGTRLTVV.

The sample holds many counts of this clonotype. V gene TRBV11-2 combines with J gene TRBJ2-2, with 13 bases lining up with TRBD2. After removal of 5 bases from V and 3 bases from J, the junction contained 3 bases not matched to a gene. Germline CDR1 and CDR2: SGHAT and FQNNGV. The length of the CDR3 is 16 residues. The CDR3 nucleotides are TGTGCCAGCAGCCTCGGGACTAGCGGGGACACCGGGGAGCTGTTTTTT. Its protein product is CASSLGTSGDTGELFF.

This clonotype was seen repeatedly, ten times or more. The chain employs TRBV27 and TRBJ2-7; D is possibly TRBD1 or TRBD2 (5 bases each). Trimming pared 2 bases from V and 4 bases from J, leaving 12 bases between. This CDR3 region has 14 residues. Per the germline V gene, CDR1 is MNHEY and CDR2 is SMNVEV (reference sequence). The CDR3 is CASSLPGTQYEQYF. The CDR3 DNA reads TGTGCCAGCAGTTTACCCGGGACCCAATACGAGCAGTACTTC.

In its sample, this clonotype was seen many times. V usage is TRBV6-1 and J usage is TRBJ1-6; a possible D gene is TRBD1 (6 bases). Germline CDR1 is MNHNS and CDR2 is SASEGT. V dropped 6 bases and J dropped 9 bases, with 18 bases sitting between them. This CDR3 region has 15 residues. The CDR3 DNA is TGTGCCAGCAGGCAAGAGAGGGGGGGTGTTTCACCCCTCCACTTT. Residues: CASRQERGGVSPLHF.

This clonotype was picked up many times. The V gene is TRBV3-1, the J gene TRBJ2-1; no reliable D call. From germline, CDR1 is LGHDT and CDR2 YNNKEL (reference sequence). Trimming removed 4 bases at V and 0 bases at J, with 13 bases between. The length of the CDR3 is 16 residues. This chain's CDR3 is CASSLRPFSSYNEQFF. As DNA, the CDR3 is TGTGCCAGCAGCCTTCGGCCTTTTAGCTCCTACAATGAGCAGTTCTTC.

At least ten counts were recorded for this clonotype. This rearrangement joins TRBV14 to TRBJ2-1; a weak D match, TRBD1 (6 bases). Trimming pared 0 bases from V and 7 bases from J, leaving 19 bases between. The CDR3 extends over 17 amino acids. Germline V gene lookup returns CDR1 SGHDN and CDR2 FVKESK. The CDR3 sequence: CASSQDLAGAPPNEQFF. The CDR3 nucleotides read TGTGCCAGCAGCCAAGATCTCGCAGGGGCCCCTCCGAATGAGCAGTTCTTC.

The V and J genes are TRBV4-1 and TRBJ2-7; a weak D match, TRBD2 (6 bases). Germline loops: CDR1 MGHRA, CDR2 YSYEKL. V was trimmed by 0 bases and J by 7 bases, leaving 16 bases between them. This CDR3 contains 15 residues. The CDR3 region is CASSQDVLATGEQYF. DNA of the CDR3: TGCGCCAGCAGCCAAGATGTCCTAGCGACGGGGGAGCAGTACTTC.

The sample holds many counts of this clonotype. The CDR3 DNA reads TGTGCCAGCAGAATGAAGGGTAGTGGGCAGCCCCAGCATTTT. It encodes CASRMKGSGQPQHF. The chain links TRBV27 to TRBJ1-5; D ambiguous. Germline V gene sequence: CDR1 MNHEY, CDR2 SMNVEV (reference sequence). V was cut by 6 bases and J by 7 bases, with 16 bases left in between. The CDR3 consists of 14 residues.